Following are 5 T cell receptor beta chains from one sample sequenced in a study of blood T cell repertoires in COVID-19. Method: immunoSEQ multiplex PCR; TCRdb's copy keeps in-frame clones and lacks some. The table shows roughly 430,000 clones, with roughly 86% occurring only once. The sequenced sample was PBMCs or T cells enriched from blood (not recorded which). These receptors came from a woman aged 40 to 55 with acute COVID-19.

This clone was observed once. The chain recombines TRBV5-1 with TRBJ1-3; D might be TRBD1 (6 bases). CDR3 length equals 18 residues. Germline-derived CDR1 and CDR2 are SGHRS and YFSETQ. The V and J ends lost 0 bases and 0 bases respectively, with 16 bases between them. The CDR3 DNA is TGCGCCAGCAGCTTGGGGGACAAAAGGTTTAACTCTGGAAACACCATATATTTT. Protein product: CASSLGDKRFNSGNTIYF.

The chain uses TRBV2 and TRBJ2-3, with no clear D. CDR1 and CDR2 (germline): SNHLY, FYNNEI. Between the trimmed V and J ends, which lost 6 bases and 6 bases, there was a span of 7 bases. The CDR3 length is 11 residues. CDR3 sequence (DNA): TGTGCCAGCAGGTACCGGGATACGCAGTATTTT. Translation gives CASRYRDTQYF.

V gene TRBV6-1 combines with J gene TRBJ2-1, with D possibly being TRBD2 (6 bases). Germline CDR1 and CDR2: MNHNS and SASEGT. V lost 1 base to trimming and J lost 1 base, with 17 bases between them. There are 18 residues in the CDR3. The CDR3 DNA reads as TGTGCCAGCAGTGAAGGGGGGGAGTACGAGGTTTCCTACAATGAGCAGTTCTTC. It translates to CASSEGGEYEVSYNEQFF.

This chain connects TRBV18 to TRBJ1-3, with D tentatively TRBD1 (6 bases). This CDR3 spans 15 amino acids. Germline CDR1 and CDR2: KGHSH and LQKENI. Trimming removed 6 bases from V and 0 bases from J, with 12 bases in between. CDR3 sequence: CASSGDISSGNTIYF. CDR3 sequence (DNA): TGTGCCAGCTCGGGGGACATCTCCTCTGGAAACACCATATATTTT.

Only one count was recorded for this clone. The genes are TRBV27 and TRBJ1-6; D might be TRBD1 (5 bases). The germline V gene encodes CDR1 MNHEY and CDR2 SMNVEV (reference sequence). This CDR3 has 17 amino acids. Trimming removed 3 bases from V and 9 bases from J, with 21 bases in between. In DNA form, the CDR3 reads TGTGCCAGCAGTTTTCTTATGGCAGCCTTAAGGGGTTCACCCCTCCACTTT. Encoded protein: CASSFLMAALRGSPLHF.